The 14 T cell receptor beta chains below all came from one sample that was sequenced in a study of T cell clones after liver transplantation (dated by TCRdb to the late 2010s). Library preparation was by the immunoSEQ multiplex PCR assay. TCRdb's version of the immuneACCESS table is confined to in-frame rearrangements and falls short of the full clone set. An unresolved V gene accounts for under half of the shortfall where checked; the remainder is of unknown origin. For this sample there are under 55,000 clones; 85% to 90% appear just once. Jointly, the top ten make up around 14% of the sample. The material was CD8+ T cells from blood, obtained 12 months after liver transplant. These receptors came from a human patient who received a liver transplant. Some T cells may originate with the graft donor following a transplant.

The V and J genes are TRBV6-5 and TRBJ1-1; no firm D call. The CDR3 is 14 amino acids. V lost 2 bases and J 5 bases, leaving 12 bases between the germline ends. Germline values: CDR1 MNHEY, CDR2 SVGAGI. The CDR3 is CASSYGGEWTEAFF. In nucleotides, the CDR3 is TGTGCCAGCAGTTACGGTGGGGAATGGACTGAAGCTTTCTTT.

This clone has only a few counts. The chain is built from TRBV2 and TRBJ1-2; a weak D match, TRBD1 (5 bases). In germline, CDR1 is SNHLY, CDR2 FYNNEI. Trimming took off 0 bases at V and 8 bases at J, with 16 bases between the two ends. The CDR3 consists of 15 residues. The CDR3 DNA reads as TGTGCCAGCAGTGAAGCGCGTTGGGACTATGAAGGCTACACCTTC. Its translation is CASSEARWDYEGYTF.

The chain links TRBV5-4 to TRBJ1-2; TRBD1 agrees at 7 bases. V shed 0 bases and J 8 bases; nucleotides not matched to a gene: 10. Germline V gene lookup returns CDR1 SGHNT and CDR2 YYREEE (reference sequence). The CDR3 is 15 residues long. Here the CDR3 DNA reads TGTGCCAGCAGCTTGGGGGAGGGGGCGGATGAAGGCTACACCTTC. Translation: CASSLGEGADEGYTF.

The chain carries TRBV30 and TRBJ1-1; a possible D gene is TRBD1 (6 bases). V lost 2 bases and J 1 base, leaving 8 bases between the germline ends. Germline V gene sequence: CDR1 GTSNPN, CDR2 SVGIG (reference sequence). The CDR3 has 13 residues. CDR3 nucleotide sequence: TGTGCCTGGAGTTACAGGGAGAACACTGAAGCTTTCTTT. Translating gives CAWSYRENTEAFF. Complete variable domain (other parts from reference TRBV30 and TRBJ1-1): SQTIHQWPATLVQPVGSPLSLECTVEGTSNPNLYWYRQAAGRGLQLLFYSVGIGQISSEVPQNLSASRPQDRQFILSSKKLLLSDSGFYLCAWSYRENTEAFFGQGTRLTVV.

The chain combines TRBV11-3 with TRBJ2-7; weak D call: TRBD1 (6 bases). Germline values: CDR1 SGHNT, CDR2 YENEEA. Trimming removed 3 bases at V and 1 base at J, with 7 bases between. The CDR3 has 13 residues. For the CDR3, the DNA is TGTGCCAGCAGCTTCACAGGGTCCTACGAGCAGTACTTC. This gives the protein CASSFTGSYEQYF.

In its sample, this clone was seen once. This chain connects TRBV19 to TRBJ2-2, with no clear D. From germline, CDR1 is LNHDA and CDR2 SQIVND (reference sequence). The CDR3 covers 14 residues. V was pared by 0 bases and J by 6 bases, with 8 bases between. As DNA, the CDR3 is TGTGCCAGTAGTATAGACCTAGACCCCGGGGAGCTGTTTTTT. Translating it yields CASSIDLDPGELFF.

The gene calls are TRBV6-6 and TRBJ1-2, with TRBD1 matching 7 bases. Germline V gives CDR1 MNHNY, CDR2 SVGAGI (reference sequence). V lost 2 bases and J lost 4; bases outside the gene matches: 4. The CDR3 loop spans 14 amino acids. CDR3 nucleotide sequence: TGTGCCAGCAGTTACCCGGGACAGCCCTATGGCTACACCTTC. Residues: CASSYPGQPYGYTF.

This clone was seen a single time. The chain links TRBV13 to TRBJ2-5; perhaps TRBD1 as D (6 bases). V lost 0 bases and J 5 bases, leaving 10 bases between the germline ends. The CDR3 totals 14 residues. The germline CDR1 and CDR2 sequences are PRHDT and FYEKMQ (reference sequence). The CDR3 loop reads CASSLGDSRETQYF. The DNA of the CDR3 is TGTGCCAGCAGCTTAGGGGACAGTCGCGAGACCCAGTACTTC.

The rearrangement links TRBV28 to TRBJ2-7; TRBD2 matches 12 bases. This CDR3 region has 15 residues. Germline values: CDR1 MDHEN, CDR2 SYDVKM. V shed 2 bases, J shed 2 bases, and the junction held 1 base outside the gene matches. CDR3 sequence: CASSLLAGGPYEQYF. For the CDR3, the DNA is TGTGCCAGCAGTTTACTAGCGGGAGGGCCCTACGAGCAGTACTTC.

The chain links TRBV18 to TRBJ2-7, with 14 bases matching TRBD2. The CDR3 contains 16 residues. Unmatched junction bases numbered 7, after V lost 4 bases and J lost 5 bases. From germline, CDR1 is KGHSH and CDR2 LQKENI. This CDR3 is CASSLWTSGRNNEQYF. Written as DNA, the CDR3 is TGTGCCAGCTCACTGTGGACTAGCGGGAGGAACAACGAGCAGTACTTC.

For the CDR3, the DNA is TGTGCCAGCAGCTTAGTGAGCGGGAGAAGGGATACGCAGTATTTT. This codes for CASSLVSGRRDTQYF. The gene calls are TRBV11-2 and TRBJ2-3, with 8 bases lining up with TRBD2. The V gene end was trimmed by 1 base and the J gene end by 6 bases; junction bases not matched to a gene: 6. The CDR3 runs 15 residues. Per the germline V gene, CDR1 is SGHAT and CDR2 is FQNNGV. Complete variable domain (other parts from reference TRBV11-2 and TRBJ2-3): EAGVAQSPRYKIIEKRQSVAFWCNPISGHATLYWYQQILGQGPKLLIQFQNNGVVDDSQLPKDRFSAERLKGVDSTLKIQPAKLEDSAVYLCASSLVSGRRDTQYFGPGTRLTVL.

The chain recombines TRBV7-6 with TRBJ2-2; D gene unclear. V lost 2 bases to trimming and J lost 4 bases, with 11 bases between them. The length of the CDR3 is 15 residues. The germline CDR1 and CDR2 sequences are SGHVS and FNYEAQ. The CDR3 nucleotides read TGTGCCAGCAGCTTATTGGGTTCCGGCACCGGGGAGCTGTTTTTT. Its protein product is CASSLLGSGTGELFF.

This clone was seen only a few times. The chain joins TRBV4-1 to TRBJ2-3; 11 bases line up with TRBD2. V shed 0 bases, J shed 4 bases, and the junction held 6 bases outside the gene matches. Germline-derived CDR1 and CDR2 are MGHRA and YSYEKL. The CDR3 consists of 17 residues. The CDR3 is CASSQELAGVGADTQYF. CDR3 in DNA: TGCGCCAGCAGCCAAGAACTAGCGGGAGTGGGGGCAGATACGCAGTATTTT.

This chain connects TRBV7-9 to TRBJ1-1; possible D gene TRBD1, 5 bases. The ends were cut back, 4 bases at V and 8 bases at J, with 14 bases in the middle. The CDR3 covers 13 residues. Germline-derived CDR1 and CDR2 are SEHNR and FQNEAQ (reference sequence). This CDR3 is CASSSSTEIEAFF. CDR3 DNA: TGTGCCAGCAGCTCTTCGACAGAGATCGAAGCTTTCTTT. Looking up the rest from reference TRBV7-9 and TRBJ1-1 gives the full variable domain: DTGVSQNPRHKITKRGQNVTFRCDPISEHNRLYWYRQTLGQGPEFLTYFQNEAQLEKSRLLSDRFSAERPKGSFSTLEIQRTEQGDSAMYLCASSSSTEIEAFFGQGTRLTVV.